This paragraph covers one T cell receptor (beta chain) sequence. Its antigen remains unidentified. These data originate in a study of beta chain features in type 1 diabetes. V was cut by 4 bases and J by 5 bases, with 14 bases left in between. Per germline, CDR1 MDHEN and CDR2 SYDVKM. The length of the CDR3 is 14 residues. Study-level points and caveats: Type 1 diabetes patients had TCRB CDR3s that were shorter (moderately but significantly so) in all four CD4+ subsets.

Sequenced material consisted of expressed TCRB transcripts (all of the isolated RNA was reverse transcribed). Sequencing used immunoSEQ multiplex PCR; TCRdb keeps in-frame clones, though not all of them. In the table there are 300,000 to 350,000 clones, roughly 12% of which are singletons. The TCR sequence derives from a woman aged 18-29 years with type 1 diabetes. The chain carries TRBV28 and TRBJ2-5; maybe TRBD2 (5 bases). Specimen: naive CD4+ T cells from blood. The CDR3 loop reads CASSSYGVVETQYF. The CDR3 nucleotides are TGTGCCAGCAGTTCTTACGGGGTGGTCGAGACCCAGTACTTC.